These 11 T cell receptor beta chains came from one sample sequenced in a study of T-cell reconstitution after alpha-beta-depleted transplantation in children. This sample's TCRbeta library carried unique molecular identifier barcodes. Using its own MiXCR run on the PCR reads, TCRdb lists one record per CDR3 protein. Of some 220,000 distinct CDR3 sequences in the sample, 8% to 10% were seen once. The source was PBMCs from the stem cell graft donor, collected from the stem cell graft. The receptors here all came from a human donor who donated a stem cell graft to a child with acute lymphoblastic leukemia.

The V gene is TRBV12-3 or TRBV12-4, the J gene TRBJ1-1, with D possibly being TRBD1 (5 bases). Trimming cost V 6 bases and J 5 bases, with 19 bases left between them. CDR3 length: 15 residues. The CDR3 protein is CASSPGGGGGTEAFF. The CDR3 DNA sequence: TGTGCCAGCAGCCCCGGTGGTGGGGGAGGGACTGAAGCTTTCTTT.

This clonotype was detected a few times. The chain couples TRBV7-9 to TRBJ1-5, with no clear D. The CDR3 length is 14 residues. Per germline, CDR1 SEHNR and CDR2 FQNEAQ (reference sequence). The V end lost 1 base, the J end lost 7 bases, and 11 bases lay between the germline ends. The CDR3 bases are TGTGCCAGCAGCTTAGGACCCGTCCACCAGCCCCAGCATTTT. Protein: CASSLGPVHQPQHF.

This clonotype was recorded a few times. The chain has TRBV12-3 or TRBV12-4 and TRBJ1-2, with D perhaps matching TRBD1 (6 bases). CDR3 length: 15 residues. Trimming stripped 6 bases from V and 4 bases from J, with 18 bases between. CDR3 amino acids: CASSHIRGALYGYTF. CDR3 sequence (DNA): TGTGCCAGCAGCCATATCCGGGGGGCCCTCTATGGCTACACCTTC.

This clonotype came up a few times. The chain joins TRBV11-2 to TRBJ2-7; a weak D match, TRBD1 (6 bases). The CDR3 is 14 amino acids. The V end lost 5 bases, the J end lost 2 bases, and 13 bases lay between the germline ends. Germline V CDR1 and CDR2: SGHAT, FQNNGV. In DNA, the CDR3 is TGTGCCAGCAGCACGAGGGACATCCCCTACGAGCAGTACTTC. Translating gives CASSTRDIPYEQYF.

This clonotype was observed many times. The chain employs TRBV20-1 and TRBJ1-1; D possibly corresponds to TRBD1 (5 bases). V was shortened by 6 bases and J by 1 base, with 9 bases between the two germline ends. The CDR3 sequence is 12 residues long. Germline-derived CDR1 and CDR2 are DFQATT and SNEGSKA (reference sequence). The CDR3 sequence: CSARQGNTEAFF. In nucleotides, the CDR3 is TGCAGTGCGCGGCAGGGGAACACTGAAGCTTTCTTT.

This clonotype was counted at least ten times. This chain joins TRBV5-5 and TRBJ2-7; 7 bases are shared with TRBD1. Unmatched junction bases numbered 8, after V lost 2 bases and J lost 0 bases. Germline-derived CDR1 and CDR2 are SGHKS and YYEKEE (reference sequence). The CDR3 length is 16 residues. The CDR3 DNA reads TGTGCCAGCAGCTTCAGGACAGGCGAACCCTCCTACGAGCAGTACTTC. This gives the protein CASSFRTGEPSYEQYF.

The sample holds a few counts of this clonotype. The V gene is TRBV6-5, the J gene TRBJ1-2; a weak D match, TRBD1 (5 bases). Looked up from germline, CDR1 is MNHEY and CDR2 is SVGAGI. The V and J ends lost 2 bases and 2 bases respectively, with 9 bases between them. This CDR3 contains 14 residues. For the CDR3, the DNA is TGTGCCAGCAGTTACATGGGGCCGAACTATGGCTACACCTTC. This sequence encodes CASSYMGPNYGYTF.

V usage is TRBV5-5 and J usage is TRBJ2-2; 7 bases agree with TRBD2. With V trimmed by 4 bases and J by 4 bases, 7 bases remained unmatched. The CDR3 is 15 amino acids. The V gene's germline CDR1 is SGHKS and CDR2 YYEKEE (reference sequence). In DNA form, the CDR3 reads TGTGCCAGCAGCCCCCGCGGGGGATTCACCGGGGAGCTGTTTTTT. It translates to CASSPRGGFTGELFF.

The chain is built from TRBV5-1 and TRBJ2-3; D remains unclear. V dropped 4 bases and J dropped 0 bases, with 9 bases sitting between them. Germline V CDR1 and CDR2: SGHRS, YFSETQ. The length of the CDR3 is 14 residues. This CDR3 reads CASSKESSTDTQYF. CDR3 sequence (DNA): TGCGCCAGCAGCAAGGAATCTAGCACAGATACGCAGTATTTT. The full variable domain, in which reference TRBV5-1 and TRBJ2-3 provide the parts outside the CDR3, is KAGVTQTPRYLIKTRGQQVTLSCSPISGHRSVSWYQQTPGQGLQFLFEYFSETQRNKGNFPGRFSGRQFSNSRSEMNVSTLELGDSALYLCASSKESSTDTQYFGPGTRLTVL.

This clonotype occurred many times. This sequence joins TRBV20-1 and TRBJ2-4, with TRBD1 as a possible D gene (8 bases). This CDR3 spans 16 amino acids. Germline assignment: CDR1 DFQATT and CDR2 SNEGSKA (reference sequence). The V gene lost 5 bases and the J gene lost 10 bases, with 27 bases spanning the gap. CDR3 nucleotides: TGCAGTGCTGACAGGGGTGAGACTAGCCCCAGAGGGATTCAGTACTTC. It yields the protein CSADRGETSPRGIQYF.

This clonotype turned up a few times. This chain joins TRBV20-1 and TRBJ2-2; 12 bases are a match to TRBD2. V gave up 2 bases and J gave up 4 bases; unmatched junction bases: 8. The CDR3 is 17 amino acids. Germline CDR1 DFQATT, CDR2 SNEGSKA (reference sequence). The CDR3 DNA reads TGCAGTGCTAGACCCCCTGGACTAGCGGGGATCACCGGGGAGCTGTTTTTT. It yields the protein CSARPPGLAGITGELFF.